This T cell receptor (beta chain) was captured by sequencing in a study of T cell responses to AZD1222 COVID-19 vaccine. The protocol was immunoSEQ multiplex PCR, while the TCRdb copy is restricted to in-frame clones and leaves out a portion. This sample has tens of thousands of clones, with 89% found just once. Germline V gives CDR1 LGHDT, CDR2 YNNKEL (reference sequence). The CDR3 spans 16 residues. The V segment lost 0 bases and the J segment 7 bases; nucleotides outside the gene matches: 8. This chain links TRBV3-1 (or the pseudogene TRBV3-2) with TRBJ2-1; TRBD2 agrees at 8 bases. The specimen comprised peripheral blood, sampled on day 0 of AZD1222 vaccination. The origin of this receptor is an adult in good health. The CDR3 reads CASSQDVLAGGNEQFF. The CDR3 nucleotides are TGTGCCAGCAGCCAAGATGTCCTAGCGGGCGGTAATGAGCAGTTCTTC.